These 28 T cell receptor beta chains share one sample of origin, sequenced in a study of CD8 T cells in ankylosing spondylitis. Study outcomes and limitations: A motif in TCR beta, a set of roughly eight highly homologous variants, appeared characteristic of ankylosing spondylitis blood.

Their antigen targets remain unknown. Each CDR3 protein gets one entry after TCRdb re-called the 5' RACE reads with MiXCR. The sample shows 450,000 or so distinct CDR3 sequences, 25% to 30% of them seen only once. Sequenced material: blood, either unsorted or a sorted T cell fraction (not recorded which). Receptor source: a male donor with ankylosing spondylitis.

In its sample, this clonotype was seen a few times. The V and J genes are TRBV15 and TRBJ2-2; no clear D gene. The CDR3 extends over 16 amino acids. CDR1 LNHNV and CDR2 YYDKDF come from the germline V gene (reference sequence). The V end lost 0 bases, the J end lost 5 bases, and 13 bases lay between the germline ends. CDR3 sequence: CATSRDLPKWTGELFF. The CDR3 DNA is TGTGCCACCAGCAGAGATCTACCCAAGTGGACCGGGGAGCTGTTTTTT.

The rearrangement joins TRBV5-1 to TRBJ1-1, with D tentatively TRBD1 (5 bases). The length of the CDR3 is 15 residues. CDR1 and CDR2 (germline): SGHRS, YFSETQ. Trimming left V 4 bases short and J 3 bases short, with 16 bases between. The DNA for the CDR3 is TGCGCCAGCAGCATCGGCTTCGGGGGAGACACTGAAGCTTTCTTT. Protein product: CASSIGFGGDTEAFF.

V is TRBV29-1 and J is TRBJ1-1; D is ambiguous. Germline V lookup: CDR1 SQVTM, CDR2 ANQGSEA. The V end was cut by 2 bases, the J end by 5 bases, with 18 bases between. The length of the CDR3 is 15 residues. The CDR3 DNA sequence: TGCAGCGTTGAATATGAGGGATTAACGGGGACTGAAGCTTTCTTT. Translation gives CSVEYEGLTGTEAFF.

This chain links TRBV24-1 with TRBJ2-1, with D possibly being TRBD2 (6 bases). The CDR3 runs to 14 residues. The V gene's germline CDR1 is KGHDR and CDR2 SFDVKD. Trimming stripped 3 bases from V and 5 bases from J, with 10 bases between. The CDR3 loop is CATSDADYHNEQFF. The CDR3 nucleotides are TGTGCCACCAGTGATGCGGACTACCACAATGAGCAGTTCTTC.

This clonotype has ten or more counts. The chain recombines TRBV2 with TRBJ2-3; D is perhaps TRBD2 (6 bases). Germline-derived CDR1 and CDR2 are SNHLY and FYNNEI. The CDR3 loop spans 14 amino acids. Trimming shortened V by 4 bases and J by 4 bases, and 12 bases separated the two germline ends. The CDR3 DNA follows: TGTGCCAGCAGTGTGAGACTAGGTCCAGATACGCAGTATTTT. Translation gives CASSVRLGPDTQYF.

The chain carries TRBV12-3 or TRBV12-4 and TRBJ1-1, with a possible D match to TRBD1 (5 bases). Trimming took 2 bases from V and 1 from J, leaving 8 bases between them. This CDR3 contains 14 residues. CDR3 region: CASSLRTTNTEAFF. The CDR3 bases are TGTGCCAGCAGTTTAAGGACAACGAACACTGAAGCTTTCTTT.

This clonotype turned up a few times. A much larger clone lies one base from this, so it may be a read error. The rearrangement joins TRBV7-2 to TRBJ1-2, with D maybe TRBD1 (6 bases). The CDR3 is 13 amino acids. Deletions cut 7 bases from V and 2 bases from J, with 11 bases between. Germline assignment: CDR1 SGHTA and CDR2 FQGNSA. CDR3 coding DNA: TGTGCCAGCATCCCGGACAGAAACTATGGCTACACCTTC. This gives the protein CASIPDRNYGYTF.

This clonotype has at least ten counts. Germline and junction disagree at one end, which may indicate a read error. The CDR3 nucleotides are TGTGCCAGCAGCCCTCGGACAGGGAACACTGAAGCTTTCTTT. Translated, it gives CASSPRTGNTEAFF. This chain connects TRBV5-1 to TRBJ1-1, with 7 bases fitting TRBD1. The CDR3 length is 14 residues. Germline V lookup: CDR1 SGHRS, CDR2 YFSETQ.

Only a few counts were recorded for this clonotype. J is TRBJ2-1 and V is TRBV29-1; the match to TRBD2 covers 14 bases. V was pared by 4 bases and J by 0 bases, with 5 bases of the junction left unmatched. Germline CDR1 is SQVTM and CDR2 is ANQGSEA. The CDR3 contains 17 residues. The CDR3 DNA follows: TGCAGCGTTGCCGGGACTAGCGGGGGCAGCTCCTACAATGAGCAGTTCTTC. It is translated as CSVAGTSGGSSYNEQFF.

The genes are TRBV3-1 and TRBJ1-5; D gene unclear. From germline, CDR1 is LGHDT and CDR2 YNNKEL (reference sequence). This CDR3 is built from 12 residues. Between the trimmed V and J ends, which lost 5 bases and 6 bases, there was a span of 8 bases. The DNA of the CDR3 is TGTGCCAGCAGCAAGCAGTCTCAGCCCCAGCATTTT. Its translation: CASSKQSQPQHF. Full variable domain (remainder filled in from reference TRBV3-1 and TRBJ1-5): DTAVSQTPKYLVTQMGNDKSIKCEQNLGHDTMYWYKQDSKKFLKIMFSYNNKELIINETVPNRFSPKSPDKAHLNLHINSLELGDSAVYFCASSKQSQPQHFGDGTRLSIL.

This clonotype was observed a handful of times. The rearrangement links TRBV15 to TRBJ1-5; D is uncertain. The CDR3 totals 15 residues. V was clipped by 1 base and J by 3 bases, with 10 bases between them. Per the germline V gene, CDR1 is LNHNV and CDR2 is YYDKDF (reference sequence). Written as DNA, the CDR3 is TGTGCCACCAGCAGAGTTTCACAGTCCAATCAGCCCCAGCATTTT. Amino acid sequence: CATSRVSQSNQPQHF.

The V gene is TRBV12-3 or TRBV12-4, the J gene TRBJ2-5; no clear D. There are 17 residues in the CDR3. Trimming took 9 bases from V and 3 from J, leaving 26 bases between them. The CDR3 here is CARARFMTGNREETQYF. In DNA form, the CDR3 reads TGTGCCAGGGCACGGTTTATGACGGGTAACAGAGAAGAGACCCAGTACTTC.

This chain connects TRBV19 to TRBJ2-1; a weak D match, TRBD2 (6 bases). The CDR3 is 15 residues long. The V end lost 6 bases, the J end lost 5 bases, and 17 bases lay between the germline ends. Germline-derived CDR1 and CDR2 are LNHDA and SQIVND (reference sequence). This CDR3 is CASSRNGRGHNEQFF. The CDR3, as DNA: TGTGCCAGTAGCCGAAACGGGAGAGGCCACAATGAGCAGTTCTTC.

The chain is built from TRBV7-8 and TRBJ2-3; D is unclear. V was shortened by 3 bases and J by 6 bases, with 13 bases between the two germline ends. CDR3 length: 14 residues. CDR1 is SGHVS and CDR2 is FQNEAQ in the germline V gene. CDR3: CASSFYDIRDTQYF. The CDR3, as DNA: TGTGCCAGCAGCTTTTACGATATCAGGGATACGCAGTATTTT. Looking up the rest from reference TRBV7-8 and TRBJ2-3 gives the full variable domain: GAGVSQSPRYKVAKRGQDVALRCDPISGHVSLFWYQQALGQGPEFLTYFQNEAQLDKSGLPSDRFFAERPEGSVSTLKIQRTQQEDSAVYLCASSFYDIRDTQYFGPGTRLTVL.

The chain couples TRBV20-1 to TRBJ1-2; tentative D call: TRBD1 (5 bases). The CDR3 is 13 amino acids. Trimming left V 5 bases short and J 4 bases short, with 14 bases between. Germline lookup yields CDR1 DFQATT and CDR2 SNEGSKA (reference sequence). The CDR3 coding sequence is TGCAGTGCTGTCCGAACAGGACGCTATGGCTACACCTTC. Protein product: CSAVRTGRYGYTF.

The chain employs TRBV29-1 and TRBJ2-1; D unclear. The germline CDR1 and CDR2 sequences are SQVTM and ANQGSEA. V was shortened by 4 bases and J by 8 bases, with 6 bases between the two germline ends. The CDR3 runs 10 residues. This CDR3 is CSVVSHEQFF. In nucleotides, the CDR3 is TGCAGCGTTGTGTCCCATGAGCAGTTCTTC.

This clonotype showed up just a few times. The V call is TRBV24-1, the J call TRBJ2-1, with D unresolved. The germline gives CDR1 KGHDR, CDR2 SFDVKD. The CDR3 loop spans 15 amino acids. V was clipped by 3 bases and J by 0 bases, with 8 bases between them. CDR3 sequence: CATSDPRTSYNEQFF. The CDR3 DNA reads as TGTGCCACCAGTGATCCCAGGACCTCCTACAATGAGCAGTTCTTC.

This clonotype has only a few counts. The chain uses TRBV15 and TRBJ2-5; D unresolved. The V end lost 0 bases, the J end lost 3 bases, and 5 bases lay between the germline ends. Germline V gives CDR1 LNHNV, CDR2 YYDKDF (reference sequence). This CDR3 has 13 residues. The CDR3 is CATSRDLEETQYF. The DNA for the CDR3 is TGTGCCACCAGCAGAGATCTAGAAGAGACCCAGTACTTC.

V usage is TRBV7-9 and J usage is TRBJ1-1; 7 bases are shared with TRBD1. Looked up from germline, CDR1 is SEHNR and CDR2 is FQNEAQ (reference sequence). V shed 5 bases and J 4 bases; nucleotides not matched to a gene: 7. This CDR3 spans 14 amino acids. CDR3 sequence: CASSAQGWGTEAFF. CDR3 nucleotide sequence: TGTGCCAGCAGCGCACAGGGGTGGGGCACTGAAGCTTTCTTT.

The chain carries TRBV2 and TRBJ2-7; D remains unclear. Trimming shortened V by 1 base and J by 6 bases, and 19 bases separated the two germline ends. Per germline, CDR1 SNHLY and CDR2 FYNNEI. This CDR3 has 16 residues. CDR3 bases: TGTGCCAGCAGTGAAGGATTGATTAGAGCTGTACGCGAGCAGTACTTC. It encodes CASSEGLIRAVREQYF.

The CDR3 protein is CASTYRANMNTEAFF. The CDR3 coding sequence is TGTGCCAGTACGTACAGGGCTAACATGAACACTGAAGCTTTCTTT. V and J are TRBV19 and TRBJ1-1; perhaps TRBD1 as D (6 bases). Germline assignment: CDR1 LNHDA and CDR2 SQIVND (reference sequence). This CDR3 comprises 15 residues. Deletions cut 7 bases from V and 0 bases from J, with 15 bases between.

CDR3 in amino acids: CASSGQWGEALHF. The CDR3 nucleotides read TGTGCCAGCAGCGGACAGTGGGGGGAGGCCCTCCACTTT. The genes are TRBV2 and TRBJ1-6, with D perhaps TRBD1 (6 bases). Germline values: CDR1 SNHLY, CDR2 FYNNEI. V was cut by 6 bases and J by 14 bases, with 17 bases left in between. The CDR3 totals 13 residues.

The gene calls are TRBV20-1 and TRBJ2-1, with TRBD2 identical over 11 bases. With 8 bases clipped from V and 8 bases from J, the junction kept 5 bases outside the gene matches. The CDR3 extends over 12 amino acids. Germline values: CDR1 DFQATT, CDR2 SNEGSKA (reference sequence). The DNA for the CDR3 is TGCAGTCATAGCGGGAGGGGGCATGAGCAGTTCTTC. Translating gives CSHSGRGHEQFF.

The chain employs TRBV7-2 and TRBJ2-6, with D unclear. The length of the CDR3 is 16 residues. The germline gives CDR1 SGHTA, CDR2 FQGNSA. Trimming removed 5 bases from V and 0 bases from J, with 11 bases in between. The CDR3 DNA reads TGTGCCAGCAGCGCACAGATCCTCTCTGGGGCCAACGTCCTGACTTTC. Amino acids: CASSAQILSGANVLTF.

This CDR3 is CSASGRRYQPQHF. Here the CDR3 DNA reads TGCAGTGCTAGCGGCAGACGGTATCAGCCCCAGCATTTT. The chain combines TRBV20-1 with TRBJ1-5; D uncertain. Germline assignment: CDR1 DFQATT and CDR2 SNEGSKA (reference sequence). V was trimmed by 3 bases and J by 5 bases, leaving 11 bases between them. This CDR3 spans 13 amino acids.

V and J are TRBV20-1 and TRBJ2-1, with D tentatively TRBD2 (5 bases). Trimming shortened V by 5 bases and J by 6 bases, and 20 bases separated the two germline ends. Germline-derived CDR1 and CDR2 are DFQATT and SNEGSKA (reference sequence). CDR3 length: 15 residues. The CDR3 reads CSAPRGLGRPNEQFF. In DNA form, the CDR3 reads TGCAGTGCTCCCCGGGGTTTGGGCAGGCCCAATGAGCAGTTCTTC.

The V and J genes are TRBV11-2 and TRBJ2-2; either TRBD1 or TRBD2 may supply D (5 bases each). The CDR3 has 16 amino acids. Trimming pared 6 bases from V and 0 bases from J, leaving 14 bases between. Germline CDR1 reads SGHAT; CDR2 reads FQNNGV. The CDR3 region has the DNA TGTGCCAGCAGTAAGGGACCAATCGCGAACACCGGGGAGCTGTTTTTT. Its protein product is CASSKGPIANTGELFF.

The chain joins TRBV24-1 to TRBJ1-6, with D hard to call. CDR1 KGHDR and CDR2 SFDVKD come from the germline V gene. Trimming took off 4 bases at V and 7 bases at J, with 10 bases between the two ends. CDR3 length: 14 amino acids. Written as DNA, the CDR3 is TGTGCCACCAGTGAAGGCAGATACAATTCACCCCTCCACTTT. Its translation is CATSEGRYNSPLHF.